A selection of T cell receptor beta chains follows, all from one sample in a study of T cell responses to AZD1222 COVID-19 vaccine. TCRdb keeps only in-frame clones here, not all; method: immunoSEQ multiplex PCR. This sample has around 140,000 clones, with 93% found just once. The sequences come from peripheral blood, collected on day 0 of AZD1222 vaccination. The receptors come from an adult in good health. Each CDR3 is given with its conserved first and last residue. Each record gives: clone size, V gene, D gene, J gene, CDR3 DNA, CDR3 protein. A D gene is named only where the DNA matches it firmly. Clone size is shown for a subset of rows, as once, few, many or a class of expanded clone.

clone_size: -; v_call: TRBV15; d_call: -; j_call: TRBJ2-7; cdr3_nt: TGTGCCACCAGCCGGAGTCCTACCGACTACGAGCAGTACTTC; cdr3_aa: CATSRSPTDYEQYF
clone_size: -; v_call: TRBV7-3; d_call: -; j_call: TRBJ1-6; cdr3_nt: TGTGCCAGCAGCATGACAGCGAGGAATTCACCCCTCCACTTT; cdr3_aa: CASSMTARNSPLHF
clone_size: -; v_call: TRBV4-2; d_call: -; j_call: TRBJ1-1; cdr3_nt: TGTGCCAGCAGCCAAGATCGCCAGGGACAGAACACTGAAGCTTTCTTT; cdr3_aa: CASSQDRQGQNTEAFF
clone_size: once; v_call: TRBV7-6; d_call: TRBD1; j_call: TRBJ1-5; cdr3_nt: TGTGCCAGCAGCCTAAACAGGGGGCTCGGGCAGCCCCAGCATTTT; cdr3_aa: CASSLNRGLGQPQHF
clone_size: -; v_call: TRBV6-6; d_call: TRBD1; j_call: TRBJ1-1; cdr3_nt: TGTGCCAGCAGTTACTTTCCCAGGGGGGACACTGAAGCTTTCTTT; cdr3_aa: CASSYFPRGDTEAFF
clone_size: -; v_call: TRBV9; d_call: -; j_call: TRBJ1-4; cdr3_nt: TGTGCCAGCAGCCCAGAGGACGGAAAACTGTTTTTT; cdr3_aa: CASSPEDGKLFF
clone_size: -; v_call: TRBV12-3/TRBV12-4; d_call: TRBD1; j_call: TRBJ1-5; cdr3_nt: TGTGCCAGCAGGGGACAGGGAGGTCAGCCCCAGCATTTT; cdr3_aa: CASRGQGGQPQHF
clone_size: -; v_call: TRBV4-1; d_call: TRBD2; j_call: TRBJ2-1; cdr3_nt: TGCGCCAGCAGCCAAGAGGAGCGGGGTTCCTACAATGAGCAGTTCTTC; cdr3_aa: CASSQEERGSYNEQFF
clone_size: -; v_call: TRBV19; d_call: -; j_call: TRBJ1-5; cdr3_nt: TGTGCCTCGGTTTATCAATATAGCAATCAGCCCCAGCATTTT; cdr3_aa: CASVYQYSNQPQHF
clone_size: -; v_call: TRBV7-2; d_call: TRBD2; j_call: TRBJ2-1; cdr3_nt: TGTGCCAGCAGCTTAGTCCTAGCGGGAGTCTACAATGAGCAGTTCTTC; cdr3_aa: CASSLVLAGVYNEQFF